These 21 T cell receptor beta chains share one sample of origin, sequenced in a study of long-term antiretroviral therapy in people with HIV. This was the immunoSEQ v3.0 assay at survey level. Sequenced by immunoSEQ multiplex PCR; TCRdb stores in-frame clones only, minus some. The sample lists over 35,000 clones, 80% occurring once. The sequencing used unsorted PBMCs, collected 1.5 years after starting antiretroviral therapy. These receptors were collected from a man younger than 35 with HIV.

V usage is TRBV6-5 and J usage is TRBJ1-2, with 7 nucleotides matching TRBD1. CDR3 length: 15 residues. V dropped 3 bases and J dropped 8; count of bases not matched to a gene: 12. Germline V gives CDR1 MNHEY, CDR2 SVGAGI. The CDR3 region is CASSYRDSRAEGYTF. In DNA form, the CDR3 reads TGTGCCAGCAGTTATCGGGACAGCCGAGCGGAGGGCTACACCTTC.

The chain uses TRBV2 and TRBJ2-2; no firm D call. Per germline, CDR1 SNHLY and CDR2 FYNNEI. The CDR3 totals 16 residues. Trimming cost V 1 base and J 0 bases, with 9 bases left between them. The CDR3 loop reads CASSEERISNTGELFF. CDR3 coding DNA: TGTGCCAGCAGTGAAGAACGAATTTCGAACACCGGGGAGCTGTTTTTT.

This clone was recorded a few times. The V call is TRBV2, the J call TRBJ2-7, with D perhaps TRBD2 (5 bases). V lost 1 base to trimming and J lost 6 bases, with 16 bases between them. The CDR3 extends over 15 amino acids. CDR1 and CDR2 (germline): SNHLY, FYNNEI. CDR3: CASSEEAAELAEQYF. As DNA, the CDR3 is TGTGCCAGCAGTGAAGAGGCAGCGGAGCTGGCCGAGCAGTACTTC.

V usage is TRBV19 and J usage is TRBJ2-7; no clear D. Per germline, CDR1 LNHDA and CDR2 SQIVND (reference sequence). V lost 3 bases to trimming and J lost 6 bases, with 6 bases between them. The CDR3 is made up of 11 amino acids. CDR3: CASSIAGEQYF. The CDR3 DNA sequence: TGTGCCAGTAGTATCGCAGGCGAGCAGTACTTC.

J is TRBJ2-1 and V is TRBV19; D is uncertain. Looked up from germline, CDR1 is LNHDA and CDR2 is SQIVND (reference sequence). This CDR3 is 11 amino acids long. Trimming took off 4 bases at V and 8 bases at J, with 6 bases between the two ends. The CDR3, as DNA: TGTGCCAGTAGTAATTTATATGAGCAGTTCTTC. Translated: CASSNLYEQFF.

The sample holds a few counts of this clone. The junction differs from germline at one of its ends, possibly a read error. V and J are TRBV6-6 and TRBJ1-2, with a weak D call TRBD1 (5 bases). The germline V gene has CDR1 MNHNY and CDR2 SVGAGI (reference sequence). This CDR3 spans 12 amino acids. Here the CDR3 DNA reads TGTGCCAGCAGTGACTCGGGGGATGGCTACACCTTC. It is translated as CASSDSGDGYTF.

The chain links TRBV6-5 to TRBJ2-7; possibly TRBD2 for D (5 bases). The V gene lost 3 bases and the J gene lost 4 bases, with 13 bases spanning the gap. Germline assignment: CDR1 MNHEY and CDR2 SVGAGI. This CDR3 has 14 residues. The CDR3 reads CASSYGELKYEQYF. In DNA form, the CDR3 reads TGTGCCAGCAGTTATGGGGAGCTGAAGTACGAGCAGTACTTC.

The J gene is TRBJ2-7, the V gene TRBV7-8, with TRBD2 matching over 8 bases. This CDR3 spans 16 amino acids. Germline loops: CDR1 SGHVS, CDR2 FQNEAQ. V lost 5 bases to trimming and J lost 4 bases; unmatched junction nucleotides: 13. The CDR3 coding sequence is TGTGCCAGCAGCCGAATAACTAGCGGCCTAGGATACGAGCAGTACTTC. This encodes CASSRITSGLGYEQYF.

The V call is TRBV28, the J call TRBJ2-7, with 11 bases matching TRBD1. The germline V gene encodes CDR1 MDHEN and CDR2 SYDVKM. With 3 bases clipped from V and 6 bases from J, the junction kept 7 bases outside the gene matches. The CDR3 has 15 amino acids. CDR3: CASSFYGTGGGEQYF. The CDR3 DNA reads TGTGCCAGCAGTTTTTACGGGACAGGGGGAGGCGAGCAGTACTTC.

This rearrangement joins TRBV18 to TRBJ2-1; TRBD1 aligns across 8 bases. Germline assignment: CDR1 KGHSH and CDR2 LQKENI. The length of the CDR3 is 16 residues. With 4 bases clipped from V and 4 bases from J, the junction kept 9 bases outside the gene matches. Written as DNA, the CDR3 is TGTGCCAGCTCACAAACCCCGGGACAGGCTTACAATGAGCAGTTCTTC. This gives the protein CASSQTPGQAYNEQFF.

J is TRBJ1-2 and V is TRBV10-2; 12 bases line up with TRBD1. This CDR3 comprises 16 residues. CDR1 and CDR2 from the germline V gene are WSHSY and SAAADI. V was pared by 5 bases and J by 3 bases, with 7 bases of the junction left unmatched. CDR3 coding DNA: TGCGCCAGCAGTCCGGGACAGGGGGCTCGGGACTATGGCTACACCTTC. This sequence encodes CASSPGQGARDYGYTF.

The CDR3 reads CASSPWTVNSNQPQHF. The CDR3 coding sequence is TGTGCCAGCAGTCCATGGACAGTGAATAGCAATCAGCCCCAGCATTTT. The chain is built from TRBV28 and TRBJ1-5; tentatively, D is TRBD1 (6 bases). This CDR3 has 16 amino acids. Germline lookup yields CDR1 MDHEN and CDR2 SYDVKM. V was cut by 5 bases and J by 0 bases, with 14 bases left in between.

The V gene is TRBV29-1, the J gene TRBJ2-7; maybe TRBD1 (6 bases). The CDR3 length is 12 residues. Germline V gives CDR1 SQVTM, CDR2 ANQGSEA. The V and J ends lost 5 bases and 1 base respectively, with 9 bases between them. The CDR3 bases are TGCAGCGTTCTAGGGGGTTCCTACGAGCAGTACTTC. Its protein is CSVLGGSYEQYF.

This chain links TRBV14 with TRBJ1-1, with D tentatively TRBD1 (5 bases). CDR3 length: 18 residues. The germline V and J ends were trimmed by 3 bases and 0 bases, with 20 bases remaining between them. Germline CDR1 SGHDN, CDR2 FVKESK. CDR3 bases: TGTGCCAGCAGCCATTCCACAGGTCCATTCCGCATGAACACTGAAGCTTTCTTT. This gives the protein CASSHSTGPFRMNTEAFF.

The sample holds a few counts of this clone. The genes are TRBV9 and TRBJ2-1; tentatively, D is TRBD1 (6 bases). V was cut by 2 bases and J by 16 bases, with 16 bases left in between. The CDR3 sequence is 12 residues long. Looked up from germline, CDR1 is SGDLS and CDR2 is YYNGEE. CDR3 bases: TGTGCCAGCAGCGTCAATTTCCGAGGGGGATTCTTC. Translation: CASSVNFRGGFF.

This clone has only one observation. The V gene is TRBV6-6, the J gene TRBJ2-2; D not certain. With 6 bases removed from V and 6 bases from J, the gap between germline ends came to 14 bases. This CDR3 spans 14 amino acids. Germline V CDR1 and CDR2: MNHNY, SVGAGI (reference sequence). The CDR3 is CASRPDKSPGELFF. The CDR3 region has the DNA TGTGCCAGCAGACCCGACAAGTCCCCCGGGGAGCTGTTTTTT.

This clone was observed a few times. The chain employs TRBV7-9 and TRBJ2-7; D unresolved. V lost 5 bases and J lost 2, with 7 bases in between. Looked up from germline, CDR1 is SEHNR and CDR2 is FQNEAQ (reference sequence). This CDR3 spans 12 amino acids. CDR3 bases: TGTGCCAGCAGCCCTGGGACCTACGAGCAGTACTTC. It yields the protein CASSPGTYEQYF.

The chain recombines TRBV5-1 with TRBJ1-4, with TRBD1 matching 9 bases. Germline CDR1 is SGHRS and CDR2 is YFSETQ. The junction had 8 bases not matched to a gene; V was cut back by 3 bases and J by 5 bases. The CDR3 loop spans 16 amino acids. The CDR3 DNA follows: TGCGCCAGCAGCTCGCACGGACAGGGGATAAATGAAAAACTGTTTTTT. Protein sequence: CASSSHGQGINEKLFF.

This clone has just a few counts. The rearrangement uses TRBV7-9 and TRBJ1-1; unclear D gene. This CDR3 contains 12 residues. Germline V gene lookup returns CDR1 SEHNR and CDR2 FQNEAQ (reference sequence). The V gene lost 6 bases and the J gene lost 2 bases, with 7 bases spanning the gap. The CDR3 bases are TGTGCCAGCAGGCGGGGAAACACTGAAGCTTTCTTT. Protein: CASRRGNTEAFF.

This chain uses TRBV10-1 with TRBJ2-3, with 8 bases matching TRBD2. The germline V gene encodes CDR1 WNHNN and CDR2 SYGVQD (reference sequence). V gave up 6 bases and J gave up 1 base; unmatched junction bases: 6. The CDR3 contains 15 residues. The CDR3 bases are TGCGCCAGCAGCGCTAGACTAGCGCGCACAGATACGCAGTATTTT. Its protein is CASSARLARTDTQYF.

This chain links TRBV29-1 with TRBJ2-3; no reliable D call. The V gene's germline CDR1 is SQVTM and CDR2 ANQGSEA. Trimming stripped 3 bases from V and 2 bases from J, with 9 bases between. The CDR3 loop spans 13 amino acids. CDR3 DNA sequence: TGCAGCGTTGACTCCAGAGCCACAGATACGCAGTATTTT. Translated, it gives CSVDSRATDTQYF.